This TCR beta chain was observed in a study of type 1 regulatory T cells. As for the study in general: This in vitro CD4 product, T-allo10, is enriched for Tr1 cells and alloantigen-specific. Overall study findings and caveats: Compared with non-Tr1 cells, Tr1 cells showed a narrower TCR repertoire.

The germline V gene has CDR1 SGHAT and CDR2 FQNNGV. Trimming removed 1 base at V and 4 bases at J, with 11 bases between. The CDR3 spans 14 residues. As regards this clonotype: Antigen specificity is unknown.

Using its own MiXCR run on the reads, TCRdb lists one record per CDR3 protein. Found here are about 65,000 distinct CDR3 sequences, approximately 50% of them singletons; the top ten hold roughly 2.1%. This TCR derives from a human donor in good health. The genes are TRBV11-2 and TRBJ2-7, with D maybe TRBD1 (5 bases). Specimen: cultured non-Tr1 T cells, either the whole culture or a sorted T cell fraction (not recorded which). In nucleotides, the CDR3 is TGTGCCAGCAGCTTAGGGGGCGCACGGTACGAGCAGTACTTC. Translating gives CASSLGGARYEQYF.